This note documents a single TCR beta chain sequence. Its target is not known. The method was immunoSEQ multiplex PCR; TCRdb's version includes in-frame clones alone and lacks a portion of them. Of roughly 100,000 clones in the sample, about 78% are singletons; the top ten hold roughly 17%. This sample is drawn from a study of Ad26.COV2.S vaccination and SARS-CoV-2 variants. General observations from the study: It was reported that spike-specific CD8+ and CD4+ T cell responses were substantially broad after vaccination. Breadth of non-spike TCRs did not differ between vaccinees and placebo recipients. Among vaccine recipients, spike-specific TCR breadth exceeded that of placebo recipients. Possible underestimation of total T cell responses by the TCR breadth and depth analyses was noted.

The CDR3 runs 16 residues. V was trimmed by 0 bases and J by 4 bases, leaving 12 bases between them. The germline CDR1 and CDR2 sequences are SGHAT and FQNNGV. This chain links TRBV11-2 with TRBJ1-4, with D perhaps TRBD1 (6 bases). Sequenced material: peripheral blood, taken after recovery from COVID-19. The clonotype was recovered from a human donor who had recovered from COVID-19. CDR3 amino acids: CASSLEAGGSNEKLFF. The CDR3 DNA reads as TGTGCCAGCAGCTTAGAGGCGGGGGGCAGTAATGAAAAACTGTTTTTT.